Each of the 31 T cell receptor beta chains below was sequenced from the same sample in a study of shared clonotypes between healthy human individuals. The assay was immunoSEQ multiplex PCR, and TCRdb's table has in-frame clones only and misses some. The table includes approximately 640,000 clones, about two thirds detected once. Sequencing was done on a sample of memory CD4+ T cells sorted from blood. Subset specified: CD45RA-negative fraction. The source is a woman in her 30s in good health.

The V call is TRBV4-1, the J call TRBJ1-4; TRBD1 matches 8 bases. The junction had 6 bases not matched to a gene; V was cut back by 5 bases and J by 7 bases. This CDR3 contains 14 residues. The V gene's germline CDR1 is MGHRA and CDR2 YSYEKL. CDR3 DNA: TGCGCCAGCAGCTACAGGGGGAGGAGTGAAAAACTGTTTTTT. Encoded protein: CASSYRGRSEKLFF.

V is TRBV11-1 and J is TRBJ2-7, with 7 positions matching TRBD1. V lost 8 bases and J lost 1; bases outside the gene matches: 11. Germline values: CDR1 SGHAT, CDR2 FQDESV (reference sequence). This CDR3 has 15 amino acids. In nucleotides, the CDR3 is TGTGCCAGCTCACTTCAGGGGGACGGATCCTACGAGCAGTACTTC. Its translation: CASSLQGDGSYEQYF.

This chain connects TRBV2 to TRBJ2-2; perhaps TRBD1 as D (6 bases). Germline V gives CDR1 SNHLY, CDR2 FYNNEI. V shed 8 bases and J shed 2 bases, with 9 bases lying between them. This CDR3 has 13 residues. The CDR3: CASGTFNTGELFF. The DNA for the CDR3 is TGTGCCAGCGGGACATTTAACACCGGGGAGCTGTTTTTT.

V and J are TRBV18 and TRBJ2-3, with D perhaps TRBD2 (5 bases). The V gene lost 5 bases and the J gene lost 0 bases, with 15 bases spanning the gap. The CDR3 loop spans 16 amino acids. From germline, CDR1 is KGHSH and CDR2 LQKENI. DNA of the CDR3: TGTGCCAGCTCATTCGCTGACTACCCCAGCACAGATACGCAGTATTTT. It translates to CASSFADYPSTDTQYF.

This chain uses TRBV30 with TRBJ1-6; D unclear. CDR1 is GTSNPN, CDR2 SVGIG, per germline (reference sequence). Trimming pared 0 bases from V and 3 bases from J, leaving 15 bases between. The CDR3 runs 17 residues. CDR3 in amino acids: CAWSVSHQTLYNSPLHF. Written as DNA, the CDR3 is TGTGCCTGGAGTGTATCCCATCAAACTCTCTATAATTCACCCCTCCACTTT.

The table lists this clone with a count of one. This chain uses TRBV1 with TRBJ1-5. TRBV1 is described as a pseudogene. The CDR3 consists of 15 residues. The CDR3 region is CTSSPYGSFNQPQHF. CDR3 DNA sequence: TGCACCAGCAGCCCATACGGGTCCTTTAATCAGCCCCAGCATTTT.

V usage is TRBV18 and J usage is TRBJ1-5; unclear D gene. V was cut by 1 base and J by 3 bases, with 7 bases left in between. Germline-derived CDR1 and CDR2 are KGHSH and LQKENI. The CDR3 covers 14 residues. CDR3 nucleotides: TGTGCCAGCTCACCACGTCAGGACAATCAGCCCCAGCATTTT. It specifies CASSPRQDNQPQHF.

The table lists this clone with many counts. The chain combines TRBV14 with TRBJ2-3; no definite D call. CDR3 length: 13 residues. V lost 4 bases, J lost 7 bases, and 12 bases lay in between. From germline, CDR1 is SGHDN and CDR2 FVKESK. As DNA, the CDR3 is TGTGCCAGCAGCCCCCCCAATGTTAATACGCAGTATTTT. It yields the protein CASSPPNVNTQYF. Using reference TRBV14 and TRBJ2-3 for the parts outside the CDR3, the full variable domain is EAGVTQFPSHSVIEKGQTVTLRCDPISGHDNLYWYRRVMGKEIKFLLHFVKESKQDESGMPNNRFLAERTGGTYSTLKVQPAELEDSGVYFCASSPPNVNTQYFGPGTRLTVL.

V and J are TRBV6-4 and TRBJ2-1; possible D gene TRBD2, 6 bases. Germline loops: CDR1 MRHNA, CDR2 SNTAGT. The V gene lost 3 bases and the J gene lost 0 bases, with 9 bases spanning the gap. The CDR3 is made up of 15 amino acids. The chain's CDR3 is CASSDDGSSYNEQFF. The CDR3 bases are TGTGCCAGCAGTGATGACGGGAGCTCCTACAATGAGCAGTTCTTC.

The chain joins TRBV5-1 to TRBJ2-5; 13 positions agree with TRBD2. V shed 4 bases, J shed 2 bases, and the junction held 2 bases outside the gene matches. The CDR3 contains 15 residues. Germline V lookup: CDR1 SGHRS, CDR2 YFSETQ. This CDR3 is CASSPGLAGQETQYF. DNA of the CDR3: TGCGCCAGCAGCCCGGGACTAGCGGGACAAGAGACCCAGTACTTC.

The chain carries TRBV6-1 and TRBJ2-7; TRBD2 aligns across 8 bases. Germline V gene lookup returns CDR1 MNHNS and CDR2 SASEGT. This CDR3 has 17 residues. V was clipped by 0 bases and J by 3 bases; unmatched bases: 10. The CDR3 sequence: CASSEARGAGVNYEQYF. The DNA of the CDR3 is TGTGCCAGCAGTGAAGCACGGGGAGCGGGAGTAAACTACGAGCAGTACTTC.

This clone was detected many times. The rearrangement uses TRBV5-8 and TRBJ2-7, with D possibly matching TRBD2 (5 bases). The germline V gene encodes CDR1 SGHTS and CDR2 YDEGEE. The V gene lost 0 bases and the J gene lost 6 bases, with 10 bases spanning the gap. The CDR3 runs to 13 residues. The CDR3 region has the DNA TGTGCCAGCAGCTTGGCGGGAACCCCCGAGCAGTACTTC. This encodes CASSLAGTPEQYF. Based on the CDR3 plus reference TRBV5-8 and TRBJ2-7, the full variable domain is EAGVTQSPTHLIKTRGQQATLRCSPISGHTSVYWYQQALGLGLQFLLWYDEGEERNRGNFPPRFSGRQFPNYSSELNVNALELEDSALYLCASSLAGTPEQYFGPGTRLTVT.

V gene TRBV18 combines with J gene TRBJ1-5, with 10 bases aligning to TRBD1. Trimming cost V 3 bases and J 7 bases; bases outside gene matches: 6. The CDR3 covers 15 residues. Germline V gives CDR1 KGHSH, CDR2 LQKENI. The DNA of the CDR3 is TGTGCCAGCTCACCGGGACAGGGGAATTTACAGCCCCAGCATTTT. Translating it yields CASSPGQGNLQPQHF.

The rearrangement links TRBV10-3 to TRBJ2-1, with 12 bases that match TRBD2. J gave up 7 bases and V 6 bases, and 7 bases lay outside the gene matches. The CDR3 has 15 residues. Germline CDR1 and CDR2: ENHRY and SYGVKD. The CDR3 DNA reads TGTGCCATCAGGGAGACTAGCGGGAGTGGGAATGAGCAGTTCTTC. Amino acids: CAIRETSGSGNEQFF.

This clone was recorded a few times. CDR3 nucleotide sequence: TGTGCCTGGAGGTCTGGTGGCATCCGGTGGCAGTACTTC. Amino acids: CAWRSGGIRWQYF. The rearrangement links TRBV30 to TRBJ2-7, with D hard to call. The CDR3 covers 13 residues. Trimming removed 3 bases at V and 9 bases at J, with 18 bases between. Germline V gives CDR1 GTSNPN, CDR2 SVGIG (reference sequence).

CDR3 sequence reads: CSVVSGYDGTQYF. The DNA of the CDR3 is TGCAGCGTTGTTTCAGGATATGATGGGACCCAGTACTTC. J is TRBJ2-5 and V is TRBV29-1; D ambiguous. V lost 4 bases and J 7 bases, leaving 16 bases between the germline ends. CDR3 length: 13 amino acids. CDR1 is SQVTM, CDR2 ANQGSEA, per germline.

CDR3: CASSLAQGNAYEQYF. The CDR3 bases are TGCGCCAGCAGCTTGGCCCAGGGGAACGCGTACGAGCAGTACTTC. The J gene is TRBJ2-7, the V gene TRBV5-1; D perhaps matches TRBD1 (6 bases). Between the trimmed V and J ends, which lost 0 bases and 4 bases, there was a span of 14 bases. Germline assignment: CDR1 SGHRS and CDR2 YFSETQ. This CDR3 is 15 amino acids long.

The chain has TRBV6-6 and TRBJ2-2, with 8 bases aligning to TRBD2. The CDR3 contains 16 residues. In germline, CDR1 is MNHNY, CDR2 SVGAGI (reference sequence). The V segment lost 0 bases and the J segment 5 bases; nucleotides outside the gene matches: 5. CDR3 in amino acids: CASSYSLAEQTGELFF. Here the CDR3 DNA reads TGTGCCAGCAGTTACTCACTAGCGGAACAAACCGGGGAGCTGTTTTTT.

This clone was counted between two and nine times. V usage is TRBV7-9 and J usage is TRBJ2-3; possibly TRBD1 or TRBD2 for D (5 bases each). Germline-derived CDR1 and CDR2 are SEHNR and FQNEAQ (reference sequence). This CDR3 comprises 13 residues. V lost 5 bases and J 10 bases, leaving 16 bases between the germline ends. The CDR3 DNA reads TGTGCCAGCAGCCCCGGGGCCCTGGGGGCGCAGTATTTT. This sequence encodes CASSPGALGAQYF.

V gene TRBV5-1 combines with J gene TRBJ2-1; TRBD1 might be the D (7 bases). The CDR3 contains 17 residues. V was shortened by 4 bases and J by 5 bases, with 22 bases between the two germline ends. The V gene's germline CDR1 is SGHRS and CDR2 YFSETQ. Written as DNA, the CDR3 is TGCGCCAGCAGCCACCAGGGGGGTTCAAAAGTTAACAATGAGCAGTTCTTC. It encodes CASSHQGGSKVNNEQFF.

This chain uses TRBV5-6 with TRBJ2-2; D may match TRBD1 or TRBD2 (5 bases each). The CDR3 length is 14 residues. The germline V and J ends were trimmed by 5 bases and 0 bases, with 8 bases remaining between them. Per germline, CDR1 SGHDT and CDR2 YYEEEE. CDR3 loop: CASRGTANTGELFF. DNA for the CDR3: TGTGCCAGCAGAGGGACGGCGAACACCGGGGAGCTGTTTTTT.

This chain links TRBV7-9 with TRBJ1-2; D gene unclear. CDR1 is SEHNR, CDR2 FQNEAQ, per germline (reference sequence). The CDR3 contains 13 residues. The germline V and J ends were trimmed by 5 bases and 7 bases, with 14 bases remaining between them. The CDR3 DNA reads TGTGCCAGCAGCCCTCTTGATGGGCTTGGCTACACCTTC. Translated: CASSPLDGLGYTF. The full variable domain, in which reference TRBV7-9 and TRBJ1-2 provide the parts outside the CDR3, is DTGVSQNPRHKITKRGQNVTFRCDPISEHNRLYWYRQTLGQGPEFLTYFQNEAQLEKSRLLSDRFSAERPKGSFSTLEIQRTEQGDSAMYLCASSPLDGLGYTFGSGTRLTVV.

The chain recombines TRBV11-2 with TRBJ2-7; 9 positions agree with TRBD1. The CDR3 consists of 13 residues. The germline V gene encodes CDR1 SGHAT and CDR2 FQNNGV. The junction had 3 bases not matched to a gene; V was cut back by 6 bases and J by 3 bases. The CDR3 DNA reads as TGTGCCAGCAGTCAGGGACAGGGCTACGAGCAGTACTTC. Translating it yields CASSQGQGYEQYF.

The chain has TRBV6-6 and TRBJ2-7; unclear D gene. CDR1 and CDR2 (germline): MNHNY, SVGAGI (reference sequence). The CDR3 totals 15 residues. V was shortened by 5 bases and J by 2 bases, with 16 bases between the two germline ends. The CDR3: CASSDSTEKTYEQYF. CDR3 in DNA: TGTGCCAGCAGTGATTCCACTGAGAAGACCTACGAGCAGTACTTC.

The chain uses TRBV19 and TRBJ2-5; TRBD2 agrees at 13 bases. With V trimmed by 4 bases and J by 4 bases, 6 bases remained unmatched. The CDR3 is 16 amino acids. The V gene's germline CDR1 is LNHDA and CDR2 SQIVND (reference sequence). CDR3 nucleotides: TGTGCCAGTAGTAACCCACTAGCGGGAGGGCGAGAGACCCAGTACTTC. It encodes CASSNPLAGGRETQYF.

The chain joins TRBV27 to TRBJ2-7; 7 bases fit TRBD1. Trimming took 8 bases from V and 6 from J; bases not matched to a gene: 10. The CDR3 loop spans 13 amino acids. Germline V CDR1 and CDR2: MNHEY, SMNVEV (reference sequence). The CDR3 sequence: CASCRDSRGEQYF. In DNA form, the CDR3 reads TGTGCCAGCTGCCGGGACAGTAGAGGCGAGCAGTACTTC.

This chain joins TRBV28 and TRBJ2-7; 8 bases map to TRBD1. Germline CDR1 reads MDHEN; CDR2 reads SYDVKM. The CDR3 has 14 residues. Unmatched junction bases numbered 9, after V lost 6 bases and J lost 5 bases. The CDR3 coding sequence is TGTGCCAGCAGCCCGGACAGGGTTCGGGACGAGCAGTACTTC. Amino acids: CASSPDRVRDEQYF.

This clone was counted only a few times. The chain joins TRBV2 to TRBJ2-3, with TRBD1 as a possible D gene (6 bases). CDR3 size: 15 residues. The V gene's germline CDR1 is SNHLY and CDR2 FYNNEI. Trimming took off 3 bases at V and 1 base at J, with 11 bases between the two ends. The CDR3 DNA reads TGTGCCAGCAGTGAGGGGGCGCGGGGCACAGATACGCAGTATTTT. Translation: CASSEGARGTDTQYF.

The rearrangement uses TRBV7-9 and TRBJ2-7, with 9 bases that match TRBD2. Germline V gene lookup returns CDR1 SEHNR and CDR2 FQNEAQ (reference sequence). The CDR3 covers 14 residues. With V trimmed by 1 base and J by 6 bases, 4 bases remained unmatched. The CDR3 is CASSLGLAAGEQYF. The CDR3 bases are TGTGCCAGCAGCTTAGGACTAGCGGCCGGCGAGCAGTACTTC.

This chain connects TRBV18 to TRBJ1-3; tentatively, D is TRBD1 (6 bases). This CDR3 region has 14 residues. Trimming removed 6 bases from V and 2 bases from J, with 11 bases in between. The germline V gene has CDR1 KGHSH and CDR2 LQKENI. The CDR3 sequence: CASSGQGAGNTIYF. For the CDR3, the DNA is TGTGCCAGCTCGGGACAAGGTGCTGGAAACACCATATATTTT.

On this clone itself: Other DNA sequences within the sample encode an identical CDR3. The gene calls are TRBV7-9 and TRBJ1-2; 9 nucleotides match TRBD1. The CDR3 sequence is 13 residues long. Germline V lookup: CDR1 SEHNR, CDR2 FQNEAQ (reference sequence). V gave up 5 bases and J gave up 5 bases; unmatched junction bases: 3. The CDR3 DNA reads TGTGCCAGCAGCCTAGGACAGGGGTATGGCTACACCTTC. Amino acid sequence: CASSLGQGYGYTF.